This TCR beta chain was documented in a study of vaccination and CD4 T cells after COVID-19. Indicated treatment: roughly 11-day PBMC culture with coronavirus spike peptide pools or control peptides (ViraFEST assay). Positive PCR dates spanned March to December 2020, predating US Alpha, Beta and Delta variants. CDR3 size: 13 residues. Germline V gene sequence: CDR1 DFQATT, CDR2 SNEGSKA (reference sequence). The V end was cut by 1 base, the J end by 8 bases, with 14 bases between. The study sequenced cultured CD4+ T cell DNA using the Oncomine TCR Beta short-read assay. TCRdb recomputed calls from the PCR reads with MiXCR, one row per CDR3 protein. Among 20,000 or so distinct CDR3 sequences, 40% were seen once, and the ten largest hold just under 9%. Remarks on this clonotype: Antigen specificity is unknown.

This sample comprised CD4+ T cells from blood, cultured in vitro, obtained after SARS-CoV-2 vaccination. The chain has TRBV20-1 and TRBJ2-5, with D uncertain. The sequence was obtained from a human donor who had recovered from COVID-19. CDR3 DNA: TGCAGTGCTAGAGGTTCAGGCCGACCCACCCAGTACTTC. Translating gives CSARGSGRPTQYF.